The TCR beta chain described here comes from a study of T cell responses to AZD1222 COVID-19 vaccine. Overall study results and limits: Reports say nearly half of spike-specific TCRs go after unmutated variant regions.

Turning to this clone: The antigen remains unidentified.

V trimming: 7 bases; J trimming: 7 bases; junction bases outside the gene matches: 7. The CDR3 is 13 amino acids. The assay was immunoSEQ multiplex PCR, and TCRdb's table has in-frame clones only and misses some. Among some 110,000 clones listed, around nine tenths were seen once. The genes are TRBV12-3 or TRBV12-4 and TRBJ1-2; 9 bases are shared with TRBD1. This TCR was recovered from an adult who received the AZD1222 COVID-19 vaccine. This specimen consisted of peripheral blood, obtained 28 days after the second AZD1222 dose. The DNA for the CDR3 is TGTGCCAGCACCGCGACAGGGGGGAGTGGCTACACCTTC. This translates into CASTATGGSGYTF.